The 11 T cell receptor beta chains below were found in one sample sequenced in a study of T-cell memory formation after mild COVID-19. Using its own MiXCR run on the 5' RACE reads, TCRdb lists one record per CDR3 protein. The sample includes tens of thousands of distinct CDR3 sequences, 6% to 8% seen only once; the top ten take roughly 1.4%. The sequenced sample consisted of PBMCs or a T cell subset sorted from them (not recorded which). These receptors were collected from a man aged 18 to 30 who had mild COVID-19 (a few samples of this study predate the infection). Cell type and time point are not known.

Only one count was recorded for this clonotype. The chain employs TRBV7-9 and TRBJ2-3; 10 bases line up with TRBD2. The CDR3 spans 15 residues. CDR1 SEHNR and CDR2 FQNEAQ come from the germline V gene (reference sequence). The V gene end was trimmed by 2 bases and the J gene end by 3 bases; junction bases not matched to a gene: 2. CDR3 sequence reads: CASSLLAGETDTQYF. DNA of the CDR3: TGTGCCAGCAGCTTACTAGCGGGGGAAACAGATACGCAGTATTTT.

The chain is built from TRBV5-6 and TRBJ2-5; D might be TRBD1 (6 bases). From germline, CDR1 is SGHDT and CDR2 YYEEEE. This CDR3 is 13 amino acids long. The ends were cut back, 2 bases at V and 5 bases at J, with 10 bases in the middle. The CDR3 loop is CASSFLQGETQYF. CDR3 coding DNA: TGTGCCAGCAGCTTCCTCCAGGGGGAGACCCAGTACTTC.

This clonotype was seen at least ten times. The chain joins TRBV5-1 to TRBJ1-1, with D unresolved. The CDR3 has 14 residues. Between the trimmed V and J ends, which lost 1 base and 1 base, there was a span of 8 bases. Germline V gives CDR1 SGHRS, CDR2 YFSETQ. CDR3 coding DNA: TGCGCCAGCAGCTTGTTCGACCCGAACACTGAAGCTTTCTTT. It yields the protein CASSLFDPNTEAFF.

V is TRBV28 and J is TRBJ1-4, with D perhaps TRBD1 (5 bases). Germline CDR1 reads MDHEN; CDR2 reads SYDVKM. Deletions cut 3 bases from V and 5 bases from J, with 7 bases between. The CDR3 covers 13 residues. CDR3 sequence reads: CASSFGQNEKLFF. As DNA, the CDR3 is TGTGCCAGCAGTTTCGGACAAAATGAAAAACTGTTTTTT.

The table lists this clonotype with many counts. The chain recombines TRBV5-1 with TRBJ2-1, with D maybe TRBD2 (5 bases). Germline CDR1 reads SGHRS; CDR2 reads YFSETQ. Deletions cut 5 bases from V and 8 bases from J, with 11 bases between. The CDR3 contains 12 residues. CDR3 DNA sequence: TGCGCCAGCAGATTTAGCGCCGATGAGCAGTTCTTC. Encoded protein: CASRFSADEQFF.

This clonotype was detected only a few times. Germline is not matched at one junction end, which may reflect a read error. The chain is built from TRBV6-5 and TRBJ1-2; 9 bases fit TRBD1. Germline-derived CDR1 and CDR2 are MNHEY and SVGAGI. The CDR3 is 12 residues long. DNA of the CDR3: TGTGCCAGCAGTCCCGGACAGGGGATAACCTACTTC. Amino acids: CASSPGQGITYF.

The table lists this clonotype with many counts. V is TRBV4-3 and J is TRBJ1-1; 7 bases line up with TRBD1. The length of the CDR3 is 14 residues. J was trimmed by 6 bases and V by 3 bases; bases with no gene match: 7. CDR1 and CDR2 from the germline V gene are LGHNA and YSLEER. The CDR3 DNA sequence: TGCGCCAGCAGCCACACAGGGGAGGACGCTGAAGCTTTCTTT. It encodes CASSHTGEDAEAFF.

This clonotype was counted between two and nine times. The chain combines TRBV3-1 with TRBJ2-3; D might be TRBD1 or TRBD2, each matching 5 bases. The CDR3 is made up of 18 amino acids. With 0 bases removed from V and 4 bases from J, the gap between germline ends came to 20 bases. Germline V gene lookup returns CDR1 LGHDT and CDR2 YNNKEL (reference sequence). CDR3 residues: CASSQDARGPRGADTQYF. For the CDR3, the DNA is TGTGCCAGCAGCCAAGACGCAAGGGGACCCCGAGGGGCAGATACGCAGTATTTT.

The chain links TRBV5-1 to TRBJ2-7; D assignment may be TRBD1 or TRBD2 (5 bases each). Germline V gene sequence: CDR1 SGHRS, CDR2 YFSETQ. This CDR3 contains 13 residues. Trimming left V 2 bases short and J 3 bases short, with 9 bases between. The CDR3 nucleotides read TGCGCCAGCAGCTTACTAGACAGCTACGAGCAGTACTTC. It is translated as CASSLLDSYEQYF.

There are many counts of this clonotype. The chain employs TRBV7-2 and TRBJ2-5, with unresolved D. The length of the CDR3 is 13 residues. Germline-derived CDR1 and CDR2 are SGHTA and FQGNSA. Trimming removed 0 bases from V and 0 bases from J, with 2 bases in between. The CDR3 DNA sequence: TGTGCCAGCAGCTTAGCGAACCAAGAGACCCAGTACTTC. This translates into CASSLANQETQYF. Combining the CDR3 with reference TRBV7-2 and TRBJ2-5 gives the whole variable domain GAGVSQSPSNKVTEKGKDVELRCDPISGHTALYWYRQSLGQGLEFLIYFQGNSAPDKSGLPSDRFSAERTGGSVSTLTIQRTQQEDSAVYLCASSLANQETQYFGPGTRLLVL.

This clonotype was counted at least ten times. CDR3 sequence (DNA): TGCGCCAGCAGCGGCCAGGCAGGGGTCCATGAAAAACTGTTTTTT. Translating it yields CASSGQAGVHEKLFF. The chain combines TRBV5-1 with TRBJ1-4, with a tentative D call TRBD1 (6 bases). Per the germline V gene, CDR1 is SGHRS and CDR2 is YFSETQ. The CDR3 runs to 15 residues. The germline V and J ends were trimmed by 4 bases and 6 bases, with 16 bases remaining between them.